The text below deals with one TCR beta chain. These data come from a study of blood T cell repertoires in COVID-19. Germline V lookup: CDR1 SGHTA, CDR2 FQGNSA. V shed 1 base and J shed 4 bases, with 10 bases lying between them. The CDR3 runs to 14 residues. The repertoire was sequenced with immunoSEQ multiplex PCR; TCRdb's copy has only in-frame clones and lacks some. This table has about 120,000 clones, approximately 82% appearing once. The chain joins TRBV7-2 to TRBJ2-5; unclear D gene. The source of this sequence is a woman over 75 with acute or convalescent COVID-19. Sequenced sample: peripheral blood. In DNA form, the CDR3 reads TGTGCCAGCAGCTTAGGATCGTTAGCAGAGACCCAGTACTTC. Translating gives CASSLGSLAETQYF.